The 3 T cell receptor beta chains below all came from one sample that was sequenced in a study of control samples from healthy donors and cancer patients. The repertoire was sequenced with immunoSEQ multiplex PCR; TCRdb's copy has only in-frame clones and lacks some. The repertoire shows some 180,000 clones; the top ten hold roughly 2.2%. The material sequenced was blood. The receptors stem from a young woman in good health.

V is TRBV7-9 and J is TRBJ2-5, with D perhaps TRBD1 (6 bases). CDR1 and CDR2 from the germline V gene are SEHNR and FQNEAQ (reference sequence). V was cut by 5 bases and J by 2 bases, with 12 bases left in between. The CDR3 is made up of 14 amino acids. CDR3 nucleotides: TGTGCCAGCAGCCAGTGGACAGAGCAAGAGACCCAGTACTTC. As protein: CASSQWTEQETQYF.

The chain uses TRBV6-5 and TRBJ1-2; D is perhaps TRBD1 (5 bases). From germline, CDR1 is MNHEY and CDR2 SVGAGI. V was pared by 7 bases and J by 2 bases, with 14 bases between. The CDR3 is 14 residues long. The DNA for the CDR3 is TGTGCCAGCACACCTTTGACAGCAAACTATGGCTACACCTTC. Protein product: CASTPLTANYGYTF.

This chain links TRBV5-4 with TRBJ1-1; 7 nucleotides agree with TRBD1. Trimming at V came to 1 base and at J to 0 bases, leaving 9 bases not matched to a gene. The germline gives CDR1 SGHNT, CDR2 YYREEE (reference sequence). The CDR3 loop spans 17 amino acids. CDR3 in DNA: TGTGCCAGCAGCTTGCCAGGGGGGATCTTAATGAACACTGAAGCTTTCTTT. It is translated as CASSLPGGILMNTEAFF.